These 10 T cell receptor beta chains originate from one sample sequenced in a study of T cells in Graves' hyperthyroidism and ophthalmopathy (dated 2019 in TCRdb). Library preparation used multiplex PCR. The sample was run on an Illumina HiSeq 2000. Amplification of TCR beta CDR3 regions was carried out from RNA transcripts. A first-round RT-PCR of the TCR CDR3 used the HTBI primer set with the Qiagen OneStep RT-PCR kit. Clones were called with MiXCR by TCRdb after fastp trimmed the public reads at Q25, and only in-frame beta chains were retained. Rows matching on CDR3 protein sequence are summarized as one entry with the most common DNA and genes. The sample yields fewer than 250,000 distinct CDR3 sequences; roughly a quarter were counted once. Together, the top ten hold about 40% of the sample. What was sequenced was blood. All receptors derive from a middle-aged woman with Graves' ophthalmopathy.

This clonotype was recorded many times. The rearrangement links TRBV6-1 to TRBJ2-5; a weak D match, TRBD1 (6 bases). Looked up from germline, CDR1 is MNHNS and CDR2 is SASEGT. V gave up 4 bases and J gave up 5 bases, with 17 bases separating them. The CDR3 covers 15 residues. The CDR3: CASSVTQQGRETQYF. CDR3 nucleotide sequence: TGTGCCAGCAGTGTAACTCAGCAGGGGCGGGAGACCCAGTACTTC.

The sample holds many counts of this clonotype. The CDR3 protein is CASRGGAPVNQPQHF. CDR3 nucleotide sequence: TGTGCCAGCAGAGGGGGGGCACCGGTCAATCAGCCCCAGCATTTT. The chain links TRBV27 to TRBJ1-5; D possibly corresponds to TRBD1 (6 bases). This CDR3 is 15 amino acids long. CDR1 is MNHEY, CDR2 SMNVEV, per germline (reference sequence). The V end was cut by 6 bases, the J end by 3 bases, with 15 bases between.

This clonotype was recorded at least ten times. This rearrangement joins TRBV2 to TRBJ2-7, with D possibly matching TRBD2 (6 bases). The CDR3 is made up of 15 amino acids. The germline V gene encodes CDR1 SNHLY and CDR2 FYNNEI. The germline V and J ends were trimmed by 7 bases and 3 bases, with 19 bases remaining between them. In nucleotides, the CDR3 is TGTGCCAGCACCGAAGGTACTAGCTGGTACTACGAGCAGTACTTC. It codes for CASTEGTSWYYEQYF.

This chain links TRBV5-6 with TRBJ2-5, with 8 bases lining up with TRBD1. CDR3 length: 17 residues. The J segment lost 3 bases and the V segment lost 4 bases, leaving 14 bases of the junction unmatched. The V gene's germline CDR1 is SGHDT and CDR2 YYEEEE. The CDR3 coding sequence is TGTGCCAGCAGCCTTAAGGCCGGGACAGGATTCGAAGAGACCCAGTACTTC. It specifies CASSLKAGTGFEETQYF.

In its sample, this clonotype was seen many times. The V and J genes are TRBV28 and TRBJ2-7, with 10 bases aligning to TRBD1. This CDR3 has 15 residues. Unmatched junction bases numbered 4, after V lost 2 bases and J lost 3 bases. Germline values: CDR1 MDHEN, CDR2 SYDVKM. CDR3 amino acids: CASSLRQGAYYEQYF. CDR3 bases: TGTGCCAGCAGTTTAAGACAGGGGGCATACTACGAGCAGTACTTC.

There are many counts of this clonotype. V is TRBV28 and J is TRBJ1-1; D is uncertain. The germline V and J ends were trimmed by 4 bases and 2 bases, with 11 bases remaining between them. This CDR3 comprises 14 residues. Germline CDR1 reads MDHEN; CDR2 reads SYDVKM. CDR3 nucleotides: TGTGCCAGCAGTTATCATGACATAAACACTGAAGCTTTCTTT. Encoded protein: CASSYHDINTEAFF.

This clonotype has at least ten counts. This sequence joins TRBV27 and TRBJ1-2, with a weak D call TRBD1 (6 bases). The germline V gene has CDR1 MNHEY and CDR2 SMNVEV (reference sequence). The V and J ends lost 2 bases and 4 bases respectively, with 8 bases between them. The length of the CDR3 is 13 residues. CDR3 region: CASSLAQGYGYTF. The CDR3 DNA sequence: TGTGCCAGCAGTTTAGCACAGGGCTATGGCTACACCTTC.

The CDR3 region is CAAAPGNQPQHF. In nucleotides, the CDR3 is TGTGCCGCCGCCCCGGGCAATCAGCCCCAGCATTTT. The rearrangement links TRBV6-1 to TRBJ1-5; no definite D call. The CDR3 covers 12 residues. The germline CDR1 and CDR2 sequences are MNHNS and SASEGT. V shed 11 bases and J shed 2 bases, with 10 bases lying between them.

This clonotype was picked up many times. The chain uses TRBV28 and TRBJ2-7, with a weak D call TRBD2 (6 bases). The CDR3 extends over 15 amino acids. The germline gives CDR1 MDHEN, CDR2 SYDVKM. Between the trimmed V and J ends, which lost 2 bases and 2 bases, there was a span of 13 bases. The DNA of the CDR3 is TGTGCCAGCAGTTTAAGCCAGCGGGCGACCTACGAGCAGTACTTC. Protein product: CASSLSQRATYEQYF.

The chain has TRBV12-3 or TRBV12-4 and TRBJ1-2; 8 positions match TRBD1. The V and J ends lost 4 bases and 9 bases, in that order; junction bases with no gene match: 4. This CDR3 is 12 amino acids long. The CDR3 bases are TGTGCCAGCAGTTCAGGGGGCCTGAGCTACACCTTC. Translated: CASSSGGLSYTF.